A selection of T cell receptor beta chains follows, all from one sample in a study of T-cell memory formation after mild COVID-19. MiXCR was run by TCRdb on the 5' RACE reads, yielding one entry per CDR3 protein. This repertoire shows hundreds of thousands of distinct CDR3 sequences, 15% found once; its top ten account for 2% to 2.5%. Sequencing input: PBMCs or a T cell subset sorted from them (not recorded which). The receptors originated from an adult woman who had mild COVID-19 (a few samples of this study predate the infection). Cell type and time point are not known. CDR3s include the opening cysteine and the closing phenylalanine or tryptophan. D genes are given only for firm matches. Clone size is stated in some rows and not others, as once, few, many or a class when expanded.

J gene: TRBJ2-3
clone size: -
V gene: TRBV7-3
D gene: -
CDR3 DNA: TGTGCCAGCAGCGGGGACAACACAGATACGCAGTATTTT
CDR3 protein: CASSGDNTDTQYF

J gene: TRBJ2-1
clone size: few
V gene: TRBV12-3/TRBV12-4
D gene: -
CDR3 DNA: TGTGCCAGCAGACCCTCCGGGAACCCTGACAATGAGCAGTTCTTC
CDR3 protein: CASRPSGNPDNEQFF

J gene: TRBJ2-5
clone size: few
V gene: TRBV5-1
D gene: -
CDR3 DNA: TGCGCCAGCAGCTTGAGAAGGGGCCGAGAGACCCAGTACTTC
CDR3 protein: CASSLRRGRETQYF

J gene: TRBJ2-7
clone size: few
V gene: TRBV15
D gene: TRBD2
CDR3 DNA: TGTGCCACCAGCAGAGAAGGACTAGCTCCCTACGAGCAGTACTTC
CDR3 protein: CATSREGLAPYEQYF

J gene: TRBJ2-2
clone size: -
V gene: TRBV5-8
D gene: -
CDR3 DNA: TGTGCCAGCAGCTTGGTGACGAGGGCAACCGGGGAGCTGTTTTTT
CDR3 protein: CASSLVTRATGELFF

J gene: TRBJ2-3
clone size: many
V gene: TRBV18
D gene: -
CDR3 DNA: TGTGCCAGCTCACAGGGCCCGGTCACAGATACGCAGTATTTT
CDR3 protein: CASSQGPVTDTQYF

J gene: TRBJ1-5
clone size: -
V gene: TRBV30
D gene: -
CDR3 DNA: TGTGCCTGGAGTCCGGACAGTCACAATCAGCCCCAGCATTTT
CDR3 protein: CAWSPDSHNQPQHF

J gene: TRBJ2-3
clone size: few
V gene: TRBV5-1
D gene: TRBD2
CDR3 DNA: TGCGCCAGCACTGGACTAGCGGGGGCAGATACGCAGTATTTT
CDR3 protein: CASTGLAGADTQYF

J gene: TRBJ2-1
clone size: -
V gene: TRBV7-3
D gene: TRBD2
CDR3 DNA: TGTGCCAGCAGCCGACTAGCGGGAGACCGGAATGAGCAGTTCTTC
CDR3 protein: CASSRLAGDRNEQFF

J gene: TRBJ2-3
clone size: -
V gene: TRBV12-3/TRBV12-4
D gene: -
CDR3 DNA: TGTGCCAGCAGTTCCCTGAGCAGCGGCACAGATACGCAGTATTTT
CDR3 protein: CASSSLSSGTDTQYF

J gene: TRBJ2-5
clone size: few
V gene: TRBV5-1
D gene: TRBD1
CDR3 DNA: TGCGCCAGCACCCCAGGACAGGGGGCAGGAGAGACCCAGTACTTC
CDR3 protein: CASTPGQGAGETQYF

J gene: TRBJ1-2
clone size: few
V gene: TRBV7-3
D gene: TRBD1
CDR3 DNA: TGTGCCAGCAGCTCCGGGACAGGGGGCGCGGTCATTGATGGCTACACCTTC
CDR3 protein: CASSSGTGGAVIDGYTF

J gene: TRBJ2-5
clone size: -
V gene: TRBV7-9
D gene: TRBD1
CDR3 DNA: TGTGCCAGCAGCCCCCTGAGGGGGCCCGGTGGGGAGACCCAGTACTTC
CDR3 protein: CASSPLRGPGGETQYF

J gene: TRBJ1-1
clone size: -
V gene: TRBV5-1
D gene: -
CDR3 DNA: TGCGCCAGCAGCTTGGAGGGTCAGAACACTGAAGCTTTCTTT
CDR3 protein: CASSLEGQNTEAFF

J gene: TRBJ1-1
clone size: -
V gene: TRBV20-1
D gene: TRBD1
CDR3 DNA: TGCAGTACCTCAGACCAGGGGGCTGACACTGAAGCTTTCTTT
CDR3 protein: CSTSDQGADTEAFF

J gene: TRBJ1-1
clone size: few
V gene: TRBV7-2
D gene: -
CDR3 DNA: TGTGCCAGCAGCGTCAATCCTCAGGGAATGAACACTGAAGCTTTCTTT
CDR3 protein: CASSVNPQGMNTEAFF

J gene: TRBJ2-5
clone size: -
V gene: TRBV14
D gene: TRBD1
CDR3 DNA: TGTGCCAGCAGCCGACGACAGGGTCGACAAGAGACCCAGTACTTC
CDR3 protein: CASSRRQGRQETQYF

J gene: TRBJ2-1
clone size: few
V gene: TRBV13
D gene: TRBD2
CDR3 DNA: TGTGCCAGCAGCCCGCACCCGGGAGGCCCTCGAAATGAGCAGTTCTTC
CDR3 protein: CASSPHPGGPRNEQFF

J gene: TRBJ1-1
clone size: -
V gene: TRBV27
D gene: -
CDR3 DNA: TGTGCCAGCAGTCCGCAGACAGGCGTACTGAACACTGAAGCTTTCTTT
CDR3 protein: CASSPQTGVLNTEAFF

J gene: TRBJ2-3
clone size: -
V gene: TRBV25-1
D gene: TRBD1
CDR3 DNA: TGTGCCAGCAGTGTCGCCACGACAGGGCGAATTCGGGATACGCAGTATTTT
CDR3 protein: CASSVATTGRIRDTQYF

J gene: TRBJ1-2
clone size: few
V gene: TRBV3-1
D gene: TRBD1
CDR3 DNA: TGTGCCAGCAGCCAGCAGGGGGGGGGCTATGGCTACACCTTC
CDR3 protein: CASSQQGGGYGYTF

J gene: TRBJ2-7
clone size: many
V gene: TRBV29-1
D gene: TRBD2
CDR3 DNA: TGCAGCGTTGAAGGGGAGGGGTTAGGCTACGAGCAGTACTTC
CDR3 protein: CSVEGEGLGYEQYF

J gene: TRBJ2-3
clone size: -
V gene: TRBV7-2
D gene: -
CDR3 DNA: TGTGCCAGCAGCTTAGAGGCCACAGATACGCAGTATTTT
CDR3 protein: CASSLEATDTQYF

J gene: TRBJ2-4
clone size: few
V gene: TRBV20-1
D gene: -
CDR3 DNA: TGCAGTGCCGATCGACCGGGCAACATTCAGTACTTC
CDR3 protein: CSADRPGNIQYF

J gene: TRBJ2-2
clone size: many
V gene: TRBV24-1
D gene: -
CDR3 DNA: TGTGCCACCAGTGACCTCAGGGGTACCGGGGAGCTGTTTTTT
CDR3 protein: CATSDLRGTGELFF

J gene: TRBJ2-3
clone size: -
V gene: TRBV9
D gene: TRBD2
CDR3 DNA: TGTGCCAGCAGCGCATTAGCGGGGGGGCTCAGCACAGATACGCAGTATTTT
CDR3 protein: CASSALAGGLSTDTQYF

J gene: TRBJ2-4
clone size: -
V gene: TRBV3-1
D gene: -
CDR3 DNA: TGTGCCAGCAGCCAAGTTTTTAACCTGGGGGCCAAAAACATTCAGTACTTC
CDR3 protein: CASSQVFNLGAKNIQYF

J gene: TRBJ1-1
clone size: -
V gene: TRBV6-1
D gene: -
CDR3 DNA: TGTGCCAGCAGTGAAGCTCGATCTTGGGTCTTTGGGGGAAACACTGAAGCTTTCTTT
CDR3 protein: CASSEARSWVFGGNTEAFF

J gene: TRBJ1-1
clone size: few
V gene: TRBV12-3/TRBV12-4
D gene: -
CDR3 DNA: TGTGCCAGCGCAAAATCACAGGTCATCAAAGCTTTCTTT
CDR3 protein: CASAKSQVIKAFF

J gene: TRBJ2-1
clone size: -
V gene: TRBV6-2/TRBV6-3
D gene: -
CDR3 DNA: TGTGCCAGCAGTTACGATGGTAGGGAGCAGTTCTTC
CDR3 protein: CASSYDGREQFF

J gene: TRBJ2-7
clone size: -
V gene: TRBV27
D gene: -
CDR3 DNA: TGTGCCAGCACGATAACCTACGAGCAGTACTTC
CDR3 protein: CASTITYEQYF

J gene: TRBJ2-7
clone size: -
V gene: TRBV5-4
D gene: -
CDR3 DNA: TGTGCCAGCAATACTCAAGGATACGAGCAGTACTTC
CDR3 protein: CASNTQGYEQYF

J gene: TRBJ2-3
clone size: -
V gene: TRBV5-1
D gene: -
CDR3 DNA: TGCGCCAGCAGCTTGGAGGGGCGTAGCGGCACAGATACGCAGTATTTT
CDR3 protein: CASSLEGRSGTDTQYF

J gene: TRBJ2-1
clone size: -
V gene: TRBV6-4
D gene: -
CDR3 DNA: TGTGCCAGCAGTCCCCTGGGTAGCGGAAAATACAATGAGCAGTTCTTC
CDR3 protein: CASSPLGSGKYNEQFF

J gene: TRBJ2-1
clone size: few
V gene: TRBV18
D gene: -
CDR3 DNA: TGTGCCAGCTCACCAGGGACTCTCGGTGAGCAGTTCTTC
CDR3 protein: CASSPGTLGEQFF

J gene: TRBJ2-2
clone size: many
V gene: TRBV5-1
D gene: TRBD1
CDR3 DNA: TGCGCCAGCGGCCCGGGACAGGGCGGAACCGGGGAGCTGTTTTTT
CDR3 protein: CASGPGQGGTGELFF

J gene: TRBJ2-1
clone size: -
V gene: TRBV6-2/TRBV6-3
D gene: TRBD2
CDR3 DNA: TGTGCCAGCAGTTACACTACTCGCCTAGCGGGAAGTAACAATGAGCAGTTCTTC
CDR3 protein: CASSYTTRLAGSNNEQFF

J gene: TRBJ2-1
clone size: -
V gene: TRBV7-7
D gene: -
CDR3 DNA: TGTGCTAGCAGCTTAAACCCAGGGGACAATGAGCAGTTCTTC
CDR3 protein: CASSLNPGDNEQFF

J gene: TRBJ1-4
clone size: many
V gene: TRBV19
D gene: -
CDR3 DNA: TGTGCCAGTATAAGCGGGACATCTGGTAATGAAAAACTGTTTTTT
CDR3 protein: CASISGTSGNEKLFF

J gene: TRBJ2-7
clone size: few
V gene: TRBV20-1
D gene: TRBD2
CDR3 DNA: TGCAGTGCCCACCGAGCGGGAGAAGGGCACGAGCAGTACTTC
CDR3 protein: CSAHRAGEGHEQYF

J gene: TRBJ2-3
clone size: few
V gene: TRBV7-8
D gene: -
CDR3 DNA: TGTGCCAGCAGCTTGGCCTCCTTGGGCACAGATACGCAGTATTTT
CDR3 protein: CASSLASLGTDTQYF

J gene: TRBJ1-3
clone size: few
V gene: TRBV5-4
D gene: -
CDR3 DNA: TGTGCCAGCAGCTTACCTGGTGGAAACACCATATATTTT
CDR3 protein: CASSLPGGNTIYF

J gene: TRBJ2-3
clone size: few
V gene: TRBV24-1
D gene: -
CDR3 DNA: TGTGCCACCAGTGATTTGCAACGCACAGATACGCAGTATTTT
CDR3 protein: CATSDLQRTDTQYF

J gene: TRBJ2-7
clone size: -
V gene: TRBV7-8
D gene: -
CDR3 DNA: TGTGCCAGCAGCCCGCGGGACAGCGAGAGAACCTACGAGCAGTACTTC
CDR3 protein: CASSPRDSERTYEQYF

J gene: TRBJ1-1
clone size: -
V gene: TRBV12-5
D gene: -
CDR3 DNA: TGTGCTAGTGGTTTGGTACTAATGACAGGTCAGAACACTGAAGCTTTCTTT
CDR3 protein: CASGLVLMTGQNTEAFF

J gene: TRBJ1-1
clone size: few
V gene: TRBV20-1
D gene: -
CDR3 DNA: TGCAGTGCTAGGAAGGTGGGCAGTAACACTGAAGCTTTCTTT
CDR3 protein: CSARKVGSNTEAFF

J gene: TRBJ2-1
clone size: -
V gene: TRBV20-1
D gene: TRBD2
CDR3 DNA: TGCAGTGCTCAGATACCCGGGACTAGCGGGGTCACCTTC
CDR3 protein: CSAQIPGTSGVTF

J gene: TRBJ2-1
clone size: -
V gene: TRBV9
D gene: TRBD2
CDR3 DNA: TGTGCCAGCAGCCCCCAAGAGCCGGGACTAGTCGGGGAGCAGTTCTTC
CDR3 protein: CASSPQEPGLVGEQFF

J gene: TRBJ2-7
clone size: many
V gene: TRBV11-1
D gene: TRBD1
CDR3 DNA: TGTGCCAGCAGCTCGACAGGGTTATCCTACGAGCAGTACTTC
CDR3 protein: CASSSTGLSYEQYF

J gene: TRBJ2-7
clone size: -
V gene: TRBV4-1
D gene: TRBD1
CDR3 DNA: TGCGCCAGCAGCCATGCCCCAGGGACAGGGGTCCGCTACGAGCAGTACTTC
CDR3 protein: CASSHAPGTGVRYEQYF

J gene: TRBJ2-1
clone size: -
V gene: TRBV19
D gene: TRBD2
CDR3 DNA: TGTGCCAGTAGTGCCGGGACTAGCGGGGGACACAATGAGCAGTTCTTC
CDR3 protein: CASSAGTSGGHNEQFF

J gene: TRBJ2-3
clone size: -
V gene: TRBV5-5
D gene: TRBD2
CDR3 DNA: TGTGCCAGCAGCCCCCCCGGGCTGGACGGACTAGAGACAGATACGCAGTATTTT
CDR3 protein: CASSPPGLDGLETDTQYF

J gene: TRBJ1-1
clone size: few
V gene: TRBV5-1
D gene: -
CDR3 DNA: TGCGCCAGCAGCTTGGACAGTTTGCCGCGAGCTTTCTTT
CDR3 protein: CASSLDSLPRAFF